One T cell receptor (beta chain) is described in this entry. What it binds is unknown. This sample was included in a study of cytomegalovirus exposure and HLA in healthy donors. Study observations and caveats: Only CMV serostatus was available as immune exposure information. Sequencing had likely introduced a cluster of highly shared sequence variants as an artifact.

The study ran its PCR with 60 Vbeta and 13 Jbeta primers. The assay was immunoSEQ multiplex PCR, and TCRdb's table has in-frame clones only and misses some. The repertoire has roughly 170,000 clones, roughly 88% of them found once; the top ten carry 1% to 1.5%. Germline CDR1 is LNHDA and CDR2 is SQIVND (reference sequence). The V and J ends lost 6 bases and 1 base, in that order; junction bases with no gene match: 16. The CDR3 loop spans 19 amino acids. The V gene is TRBV19, the J gene TRBJ1-5, with 9 bases aligning to TRBD1. Specimen: PBMCs. This clonotype was sampled from a girl aged 2-10 years in good health and CMV-seropositive. CDR3 protein: CASRDGGQGIIKSNQPQHF. The DNA of the CDR3 is TGTGCCAGTAGAGATGGGGGACAGGGTATCATAAAGAGCAATCAGCCCCAGCATTTT.